This record looks at one T cell receptor beta chain sequence and its context. The target antigen is unknown. 5'RACE generated cDNA with 10-nucleotide random UMIs. A single record per CDR3 protein comes from TCRdb applying MiXCR to the 5' RACE reads. Of 35,000 to 40,000 distinct CDR3 sequences in the sample, 9.5% to 13% were seen once. The CDR3 is 14 residues long. CDR1 and CDR2 (germline): SGHRS, YFSETQ. V dropped 9 bases and J dropped 0; count of bases not matched to a gene: 8. The sample is drawn from a study of neurological immune-mediated disorders. Study-wide findings and caveats: The greatest TCR clonal expansion occurred in HTLV-1-associated myelopathy and the least in multiple sclerosis, which fell below healthy controls. None of the CDR3 amino acid sequences of expanded clones recurred across subjects, suggesting private repertoires in all groups.

The chain joins TRBV5-1 to TRBJ1-1, with 7 bases lining up with TRBD1. Sequencing was performed on CD4+ T cells from blood. The origin of this receptor is a woman aged 30 to 39 with HTLV-1-associated myelopathy (HAM/TSP). CDR3 protein: CANSSGQLNTEAFF. The CDR3 DNA sequence: TGCGCCAATAGCTCGGGACAGCTGAACACTGAAGCTTTCTTT.